Listed below are T cell receptor beta chains from one sample, sequenced in a study of shared clonotypes between healthy human individuals. Libraries were prepared by immunoSEQ multiplex PCR; TCRdb keeps only in-frame clonotypes and omits some of them. The sample has some 2,500,000 clones, around 90% seen once. The sequenced sample was naive CD4+ T cells from PBMCs. The receptors here all came from a man in his late teens or twenties in good health. Some clones in this sample may be carry-over from other donors' samples. The CDR3 runs from the conserved cysteine through the conserved F or W. A D gene is named only where the DNA matches it firmly.

v_call,d_call,j_call,cdr3_aa
TRBV27,.,TRBJ2-1,CASSYSTGRYNEQFF
TRBV5-1,TRBD1,TRBJ1-3,CASSPGQSLGNTIYF
TRBV5-4,.,TRBJ1-2,CASSVGPNYGYTF
TRBV7-2,.,TRBJ2-2,CASSSIGAGAGELFF
TRBV5-5,TRBD1,TRBJ2-7,CASSLWGQGAPYEQYF
TRBV10-3,TRBD2,TRBJ2-7,CAISAGGMSYEQYF
TRBV4-3,TRBD2,TRBJ2-3,CASSYLGRLAGGDTQYF
TRBV6-5,.,TRBJ1-1,CASSYSPGGFTEAFF
TRBV7-3,.,TRBJ2-3,CASSDVGVDTQYF
TRBV5-4,.,TRBJ1-3,CASSGTGSGNTIYF
TRBV11-3,TRBD2,TRBJ2-1,CASSSPGLAGVNEQFF
TRBV28,.,TRBJ2-4,CASSIRLAKNIQYF
TRBV5-8,TRBD2,TRBJ2-5,CASSLGKDTSGRRETQYF
TRBV4-2,TRBD2,TRBJ2-7,CASSSLAGSYEQYF
TRBV5-1,.,TRBJ2-1,CASSLGDSYNEQFF
TRBV19,.,TRBJ2-2,CASSRAGSGAGELFF
TRBV4-1,TRBD1,TRBJ2-7,CASSHGNRDRSSYEQYF
TRBV30,.,TRBJ2-1,CAWRGEVGQFF
TRBV2,.,TRBJ2-1,CASSPISGEQFF
TRBV5-5,.,TRBJ2-7,CASSLLVAPYEQYF
TRBV27,.,TRBJ2-5,CASSYTYQETQYF
TRBV19,TRBD1,TRBJ1-5,CASRQGDQPQHF
TRBV19,TRBD2,TRBJ2-7,CASSITSGLAGDEQYF
TRBV28,.,TRBJ1-1,CASSLFSGGGAFF
TRBV4-1,TRBD1,TRBJ1-4,CASSLVGQGAFGEKLFF
TRBV11-3,.,TRBJ2-5,CASSSGLGQETQYF
TRBV28,.,TRBJ1-2,CASSQLVVSSYTF
TRBV9,.,TRBJ2-1,CASSAWEGGGKQFF
TRBV28,.,TRBJ2-5,CASSSAYLETQYF
TRBV18,.,TRBJ2-1,CASSLGSSDNEQFF
TRBV30,TRBD1,TRBJ2-7,CAWSVPGGRYEQYF
TRBV7-9,.,TRBJ1-1,CASSEPSGQPNTEAFF
TRBV5-1,TRBD2,TRBJ2-1,CASSQGRAAYNEQFF
TRBV19,.,TRBJ2-7,CASSQTGYEQYF
TRBV19,TRBD2,TRBJ2-1,CASSLIAGRLRNEQFF
TRBV9,.,TRBJ1-4,CASSARTAATNEKLFF
TRBV28,.,TRBJ2-2,CASSNTGELFF
TRBV7-2,TRBD1,TRBJ1-2,CASSLAGTGAYGYTF
TRBV7-9,TRBD1,TRBJ1-4,CASSSKGTGNEKLFF
TRBV7-8,TRBD2,TRBJ2-2,CASRSGTSGTGELFF
TRBV10-3,.,TRBJ1-4,CAIKGTDNEKLFF
TRBV5-6,TRBD1,TRBJ2-2,CASSRNRGNTGELFF
TRBV9,.,TRBJ2-7,CASGRDYEQYF
TRBV9,.,TRBJ1-3,CASSAPADPRDTIYF
TRBV7-3,.,TRBJ2-1,CASRKQGEQFF
TRBV7-2,TRBD2,TRBJ2-7,CASSRLAGNYEQYF
TRBV9,TRBD2,TRBJ2-5,CASSVAGTRVETQYF
TRBV29-1,.,TRBJ2-7,CSVGSNEQYF
TRBV28,.,TRBJ1-5,CASSLSGQPQHF
TRBV9,TRBD1,TRBJ2-1,CASSPGQGGYNEQFF
TRBV6-4,TRBD2,TRBJ2-3,CASSISGTSGSDTQYF
TRBV19,.,TRBJ1-5,CASSRQGNQPQHF
TRBV28,TRBD2,TRBJ2-5,CASSSRESPLMVETQYF
TRBV6-1,.,TRBJ2-5,CASSEAPFSETQYF
TRBV2,.,TRBJ2-6,CASRESGANVLTF
TRBV9,.,TRBJ2-2,CASSATTTGELFF
TRBV25-1,.,TRBJ2-3,CASTDQGRDTQYF
TRBV29-1,.,TRBJ1-1,CSVESRNTEAFF
TRBV7-9,.,TRBJ2-1,CASSLLGRINEQFF
TRBV15,.,TRBJ2-7,CATSRDPSYEQYF